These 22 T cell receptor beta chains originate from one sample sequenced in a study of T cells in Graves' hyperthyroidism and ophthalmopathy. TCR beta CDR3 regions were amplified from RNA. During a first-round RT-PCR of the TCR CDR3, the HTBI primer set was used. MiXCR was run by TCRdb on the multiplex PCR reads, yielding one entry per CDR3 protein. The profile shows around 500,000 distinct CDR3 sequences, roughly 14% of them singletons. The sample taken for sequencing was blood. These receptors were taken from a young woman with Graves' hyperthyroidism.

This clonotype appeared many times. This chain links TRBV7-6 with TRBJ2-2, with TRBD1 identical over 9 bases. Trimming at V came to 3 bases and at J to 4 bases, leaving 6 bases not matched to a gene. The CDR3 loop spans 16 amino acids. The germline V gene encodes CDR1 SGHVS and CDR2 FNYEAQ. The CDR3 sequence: CASSLRQGEGTGELFF. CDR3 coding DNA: TGTGCCAGCAGCTTGAGACAGGGGGAAGGCACCGGGGAGCTGTTTTTT.

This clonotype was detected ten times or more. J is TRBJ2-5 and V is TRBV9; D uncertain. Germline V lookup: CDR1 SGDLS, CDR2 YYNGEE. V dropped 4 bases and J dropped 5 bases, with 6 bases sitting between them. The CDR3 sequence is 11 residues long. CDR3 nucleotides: TGTGCCAGCAGCTCTATGGAGACCCAGTACTTC. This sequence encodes CASSSMETQYF.

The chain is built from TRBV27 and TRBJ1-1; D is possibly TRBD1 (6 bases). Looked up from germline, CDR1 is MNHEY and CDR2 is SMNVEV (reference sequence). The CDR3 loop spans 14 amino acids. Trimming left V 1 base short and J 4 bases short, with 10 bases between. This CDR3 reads CASSLLSGATEAFF. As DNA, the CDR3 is TGTGCCAGCAGTTTATTATCAGGGGCCACTGAAGCTTTCTTT.

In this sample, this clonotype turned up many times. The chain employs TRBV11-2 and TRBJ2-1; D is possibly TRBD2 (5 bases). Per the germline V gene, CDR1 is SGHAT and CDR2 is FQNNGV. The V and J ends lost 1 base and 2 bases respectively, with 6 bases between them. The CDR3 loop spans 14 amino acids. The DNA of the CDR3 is TGTGCCAGCAGCTTAGCGGGAACCTACAATGAGCAGTTCTTC. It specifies CASSLAGTYNEQFF.

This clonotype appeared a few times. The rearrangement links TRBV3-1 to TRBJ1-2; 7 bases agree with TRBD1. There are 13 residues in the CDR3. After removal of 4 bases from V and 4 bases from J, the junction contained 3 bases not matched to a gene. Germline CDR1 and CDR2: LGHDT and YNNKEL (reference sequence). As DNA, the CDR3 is TGTGCCAGCAGCCTCCAGGGGGTCTATGGCTACACCTTC. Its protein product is CASSLQGVYGYTF.

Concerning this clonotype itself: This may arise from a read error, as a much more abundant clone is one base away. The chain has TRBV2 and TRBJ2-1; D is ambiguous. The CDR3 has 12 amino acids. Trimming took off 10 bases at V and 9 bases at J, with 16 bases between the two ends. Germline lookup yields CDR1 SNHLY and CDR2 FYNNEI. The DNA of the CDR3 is TGTGCCACCCAGGCCAAACACGGTGAGCAGTTCTTC. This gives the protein CATQAKHGEQFF.

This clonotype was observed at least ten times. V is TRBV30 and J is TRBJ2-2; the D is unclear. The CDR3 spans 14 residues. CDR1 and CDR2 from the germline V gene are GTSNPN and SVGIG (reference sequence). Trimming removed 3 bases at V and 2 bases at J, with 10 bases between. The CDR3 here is CAWRGSENTGELFF. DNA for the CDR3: TGTGCCTGGAGGGGGTCAGAAAACACCGGGGAGCTGTTTTTT.

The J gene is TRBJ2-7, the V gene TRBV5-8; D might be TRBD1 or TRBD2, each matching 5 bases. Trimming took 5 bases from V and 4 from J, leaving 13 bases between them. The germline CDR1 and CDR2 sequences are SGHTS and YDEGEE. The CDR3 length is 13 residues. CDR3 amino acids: CASRPGAFYEQYV. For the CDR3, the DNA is TGTGCCAGCAGACCCGGGGCCTTTTACGAGCAGTACGTC.

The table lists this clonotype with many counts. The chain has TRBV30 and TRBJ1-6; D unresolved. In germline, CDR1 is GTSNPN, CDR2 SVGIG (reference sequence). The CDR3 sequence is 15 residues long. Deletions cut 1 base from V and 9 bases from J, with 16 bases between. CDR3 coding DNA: TGTGCCTGGAGTGGCCCAGGCACCCGGGCTTCACCCCTCCACTTT. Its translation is CAWSGPGTRASPLHF.

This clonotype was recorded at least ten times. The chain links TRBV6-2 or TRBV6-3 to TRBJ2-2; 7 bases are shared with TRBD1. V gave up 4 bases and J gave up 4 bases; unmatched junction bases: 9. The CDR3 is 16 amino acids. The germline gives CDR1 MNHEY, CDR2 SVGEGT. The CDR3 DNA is TGTGCCAGCAGTTTCGACAGGGCACCTGGCACCGGGGAGCTGTTTTTT. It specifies CASSFDRAPGTGELFF.

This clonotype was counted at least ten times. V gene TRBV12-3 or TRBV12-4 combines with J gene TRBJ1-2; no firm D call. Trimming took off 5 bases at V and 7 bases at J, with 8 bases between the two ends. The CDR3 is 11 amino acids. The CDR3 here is CASSREGGYTF. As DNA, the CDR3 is TGTGCCAGCAGTCGAGAAGGTGGCTACACCTTC.

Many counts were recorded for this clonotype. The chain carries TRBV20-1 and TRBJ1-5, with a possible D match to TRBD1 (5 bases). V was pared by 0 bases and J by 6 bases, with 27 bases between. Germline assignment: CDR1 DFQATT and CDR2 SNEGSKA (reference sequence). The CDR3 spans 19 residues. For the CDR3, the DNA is TGCAGTGCTAGAGATTCGGCCTTTGGTCGAGGCGAGGGGAGTCAGCCCCAGCATTTT. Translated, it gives CSARDSAFGRGEGSQPQHF.

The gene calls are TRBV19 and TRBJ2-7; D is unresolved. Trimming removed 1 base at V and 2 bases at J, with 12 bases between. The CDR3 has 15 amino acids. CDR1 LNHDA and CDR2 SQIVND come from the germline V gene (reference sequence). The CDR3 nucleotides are TGTGCCAGTAGTATAGCCTTTGACCCGGCCTACGAGCAGTACTTC. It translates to CASSIAFDPAYEQYF.

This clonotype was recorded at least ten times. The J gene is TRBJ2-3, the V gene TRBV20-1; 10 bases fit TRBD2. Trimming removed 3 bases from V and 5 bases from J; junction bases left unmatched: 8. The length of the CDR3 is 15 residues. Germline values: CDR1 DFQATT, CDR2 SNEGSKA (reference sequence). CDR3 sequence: CSARGLAGARDTQYF. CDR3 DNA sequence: TGCAGTGCTAGGGGCCTAGCGGGAGCTAGAGATACGCAGTATTTT.

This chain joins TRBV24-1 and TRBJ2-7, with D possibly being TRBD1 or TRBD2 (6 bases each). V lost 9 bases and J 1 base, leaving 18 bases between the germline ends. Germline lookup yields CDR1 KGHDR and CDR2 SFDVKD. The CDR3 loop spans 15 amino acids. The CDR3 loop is CATGESGEESYEQYV. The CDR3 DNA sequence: TGTGCCACCGGGGAATCAGGGGAGGAATCCTACGAGCAGTACGTC.

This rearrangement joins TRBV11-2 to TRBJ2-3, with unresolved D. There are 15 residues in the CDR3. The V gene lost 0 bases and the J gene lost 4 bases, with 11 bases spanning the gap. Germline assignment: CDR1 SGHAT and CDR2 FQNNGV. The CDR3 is CASSLDGSDSDTQYF. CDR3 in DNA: TGTGCCAGCAGCTTAGATGGTAGTGACTCAGATACGCAGTATTTT.

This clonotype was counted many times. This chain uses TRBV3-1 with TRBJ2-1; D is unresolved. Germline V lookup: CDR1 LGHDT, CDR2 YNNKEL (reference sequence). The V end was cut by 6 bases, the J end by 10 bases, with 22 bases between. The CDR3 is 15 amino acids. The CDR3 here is CASSLGTFPVGEQFF. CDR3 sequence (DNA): TGTGCCAGCAGTCTCGGAACTTTCCCCGTCGGGGAGCAGTTCTTC.

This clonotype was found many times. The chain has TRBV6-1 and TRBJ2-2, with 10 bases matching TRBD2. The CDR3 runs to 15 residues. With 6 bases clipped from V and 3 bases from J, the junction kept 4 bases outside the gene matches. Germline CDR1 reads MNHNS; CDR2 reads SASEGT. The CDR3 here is CASSIGLADTGELFF. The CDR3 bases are TGTGCCAGCAGCATAGGACTAGCGGACACCGGGGAGCTGTTTTTT.

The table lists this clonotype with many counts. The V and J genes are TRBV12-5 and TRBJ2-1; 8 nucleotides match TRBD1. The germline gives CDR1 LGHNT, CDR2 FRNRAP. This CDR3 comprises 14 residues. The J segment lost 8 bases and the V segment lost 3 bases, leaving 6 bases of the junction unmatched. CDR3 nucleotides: TGTGCTAGTGGTTTAGGGCAGGGGGCCGATGAGCAGTTCTTC. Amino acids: CASGLGQGADEQFF.

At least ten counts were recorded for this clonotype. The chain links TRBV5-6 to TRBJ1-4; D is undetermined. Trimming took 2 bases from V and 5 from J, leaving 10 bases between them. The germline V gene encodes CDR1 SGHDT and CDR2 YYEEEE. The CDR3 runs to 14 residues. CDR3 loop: CASSFFGENEKLFF. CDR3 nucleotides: TGTGCCAGCAGCTTTTTCGGAGAGAATGAAAAACTGTTTTTT.

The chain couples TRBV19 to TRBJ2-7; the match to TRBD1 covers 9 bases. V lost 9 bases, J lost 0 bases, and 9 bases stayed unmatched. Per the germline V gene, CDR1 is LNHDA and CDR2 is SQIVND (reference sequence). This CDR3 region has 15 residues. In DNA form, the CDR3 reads TGTGCCAGAAGTCCGGGACAGGGATTCTCCTACGAGCAGTACGTC. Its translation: CARSPGQGFSYEQYV.

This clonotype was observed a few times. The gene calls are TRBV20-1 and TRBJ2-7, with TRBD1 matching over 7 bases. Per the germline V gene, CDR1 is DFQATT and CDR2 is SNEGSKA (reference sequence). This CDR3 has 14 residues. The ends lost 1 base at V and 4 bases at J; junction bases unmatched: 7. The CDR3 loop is CSARVQGSGYEQYF. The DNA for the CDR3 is TGCAGTGCTAGAGTACAGGGGTCGGGGTACGAGCAGTACTTC.